A selection of T cell receptor beta chains follows, all from one sample in a study of blood T cell repertoires in COVID-19. Sequencing was performed with immunoSEQ multiplex PCR; in TCRdb, only in-frame clones are kept and a portion is missing. Here the sample spans 250,000 to 300,000 clones, over 75% being singletons. What was sequenced was PBMCs or T cells enriched from blood (not recorded which). The receptors originated from a woman aged 30 to 39 who had recovered from COVID-19. Both conserved end residues are trimmed from each CDR3.

v_call cdr3_length cdr3_aa
TRBV28 13 ASSRTGGDNYGYT
TRBV5-6 12 ASSTSGYSYEQY
TRBV6-4 12 ASSDPKTGIGYT
TRBV28 13 ASSLRDRGKQPQH
TRBV27 14 ASSLWSDRPVYGYT
TRBV5-1 13 ASSFQGAEEGEQY
TRBV28 16 ASSTPPGQIFSNTEAF
TRBV4-1 12 ASSQIGEAYEQY
TRBV18 11 ASSPKTDLEAF
TRBV7-9 13 ASSYDRSGNTEAF
TRBV9 13 ASSVTGGKNNEQF
TRBV7-8 16 ASISHGVRTGVTTEAF
TRBV9 16 ASSSQTSGRALTGELF
TRBV7-9 11 ASSPQGANTIY
TRBV2 13 ASSERGRVPYEQY
TRBV27 13 ASSSSWGDGYGYT
TRBV4-1 11 ASRGEGNQPQH